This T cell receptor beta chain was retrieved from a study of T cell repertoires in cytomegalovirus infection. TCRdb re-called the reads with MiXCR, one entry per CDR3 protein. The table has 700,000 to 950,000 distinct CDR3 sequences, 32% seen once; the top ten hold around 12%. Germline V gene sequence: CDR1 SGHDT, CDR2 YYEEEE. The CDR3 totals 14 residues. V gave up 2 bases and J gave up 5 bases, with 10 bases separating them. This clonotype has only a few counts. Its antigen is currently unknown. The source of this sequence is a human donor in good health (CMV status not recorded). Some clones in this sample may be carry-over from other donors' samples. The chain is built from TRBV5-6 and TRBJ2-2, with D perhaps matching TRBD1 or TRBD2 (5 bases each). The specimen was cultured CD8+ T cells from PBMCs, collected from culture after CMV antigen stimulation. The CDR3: CASSFKGPTGELFF. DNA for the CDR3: TGTGCCAGCAGCTTCAAGGGACCTACCGGGGAGCTGTTTTTT.